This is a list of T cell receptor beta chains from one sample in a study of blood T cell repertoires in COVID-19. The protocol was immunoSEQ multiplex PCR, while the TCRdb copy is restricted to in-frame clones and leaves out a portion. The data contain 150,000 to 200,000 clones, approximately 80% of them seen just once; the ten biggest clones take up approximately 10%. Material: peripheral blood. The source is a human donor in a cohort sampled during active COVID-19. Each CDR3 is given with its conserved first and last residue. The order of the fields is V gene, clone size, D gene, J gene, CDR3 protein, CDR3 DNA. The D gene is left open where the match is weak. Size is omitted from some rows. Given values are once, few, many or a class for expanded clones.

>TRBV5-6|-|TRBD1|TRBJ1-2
CASSLGGGGGYGYTF
TGTGCCAGCAGCTTGGGCGGAGGGGGCGGCTATGGCTACACCTTC
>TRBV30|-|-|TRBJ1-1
CAWIPGGTEAFF
TGTGCCTGGATCCCCGGGGGCACTGAAGCTTTCTTT
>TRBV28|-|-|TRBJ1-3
CATSTERLYTIYF
TGTGCCACTTCCACAGAAAGACTATACACCATATATTTT
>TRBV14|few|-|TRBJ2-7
CASSQRAGIRDYEQYF
TGTGCCAGCAGCCAACGGGCGGGGATCAGGGACTACGAGCAGTACTTC
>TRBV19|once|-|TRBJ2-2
CASISDGTNTGELFF
TGTGCCAGTATCAGTGATGGGACAAACACCGGGGAGCTGTTTTTT
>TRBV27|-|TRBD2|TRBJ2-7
CASSPGLAGVYEQYF
TGTGCCAGCAGTCCCGGACTAGCGGGAGTCTACGAGCAGTACTTC
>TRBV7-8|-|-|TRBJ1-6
CASSLDQINNSPLHF
TGTGCCAGCAGCTTAGACCAGATTAATAATTCACCCCTCCACTTT
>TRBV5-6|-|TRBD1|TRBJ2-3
CASSPRDRITDTQYF
TGTGCCAGCAGCCCCCGGGACAGGATAACAGATACGCAGTATTTT
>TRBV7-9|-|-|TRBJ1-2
CASSLLRANYGYTF
TGTGCCAGCAGCTTACTCCGGGCTAACTATGGCTACACCTTC
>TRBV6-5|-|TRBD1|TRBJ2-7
CASSYSTGANYEQYF
TGTGCCAGCAGTTACTCCACAGGGGCTAACTACGAGCAGTACTTC
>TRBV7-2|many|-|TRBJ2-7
CASSSKTSGEQYF
TGTGCCAGCAGCTCTAAAACTAGTGGCGAGCAGTACTTC
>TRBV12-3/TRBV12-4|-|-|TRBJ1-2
CASSPFHYGYTF
TGTGCCAGCAGCCCTTTCCACTATGGCTACACCTTC
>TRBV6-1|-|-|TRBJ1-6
CASSEAPGGGSPLHF
TGTGCCAGCAGTGAAGCCCCCGGTGGCGGCTCACCCCTCCACTTT
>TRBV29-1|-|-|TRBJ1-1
CSVEDSERTEMNTEAFF
TGCAGCGTTGAAGACTCGGAACGGACAGAAATGAACACTGAAGCTTTCTTT
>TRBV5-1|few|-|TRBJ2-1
CASSLPQGGLHNEQFF
TGCGCCAGCAGCTTACCGCAGGGGGGCTTACACAATGAGCAGTTCTTC